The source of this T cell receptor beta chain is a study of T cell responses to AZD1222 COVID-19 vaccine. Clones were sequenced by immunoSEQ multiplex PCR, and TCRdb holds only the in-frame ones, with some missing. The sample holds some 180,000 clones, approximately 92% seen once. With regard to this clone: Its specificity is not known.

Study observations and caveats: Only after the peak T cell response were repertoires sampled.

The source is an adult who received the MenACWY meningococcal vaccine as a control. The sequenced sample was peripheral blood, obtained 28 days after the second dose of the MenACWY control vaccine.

The CDR3 loop reads CASSPPGGDRVFGEQFF. CDR3 nucleotides: TGTGCCAGCTCACCACCCGGGGGGGACAGGGTCTTCGGTGAGCAGTTCTTC. The chain links TRBV18 to TRBJ2-1, with a possible D match to TRBD1 (9 bases). CDR1 and CDR2 from the germline V gene are KGHSH and LQKENI. Trimming removed 0 bases at V and 9 bases at J, with 21 bases between. There are 17 residues in the CDR3.